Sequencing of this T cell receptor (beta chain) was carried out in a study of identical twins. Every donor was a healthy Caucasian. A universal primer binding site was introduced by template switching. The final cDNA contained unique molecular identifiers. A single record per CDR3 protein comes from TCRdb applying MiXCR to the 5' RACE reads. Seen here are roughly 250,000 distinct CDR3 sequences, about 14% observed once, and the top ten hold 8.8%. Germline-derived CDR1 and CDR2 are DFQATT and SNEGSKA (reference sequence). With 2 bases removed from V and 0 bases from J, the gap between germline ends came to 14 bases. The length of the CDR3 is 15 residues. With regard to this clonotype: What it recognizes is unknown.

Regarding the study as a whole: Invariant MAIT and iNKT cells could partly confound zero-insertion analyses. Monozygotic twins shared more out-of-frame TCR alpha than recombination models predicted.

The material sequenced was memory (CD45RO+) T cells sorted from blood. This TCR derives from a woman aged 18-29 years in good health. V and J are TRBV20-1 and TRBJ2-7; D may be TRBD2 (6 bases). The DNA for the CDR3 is TGCAGTGCTAGACGTTTTAGCGGAAGCTCCTACGAGCAGTACTTC. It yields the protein CSARRFSGSSYEQYF.